This entry features one TCR beta chain sequence. Its target is not known. This specimen comes from a study of vaccination effects on CD4 cells after COVID-19. Sequencing was performed with immunoSEQ multiplex PCR; in TCRdb, only in-frame clones are kept and a portion is missing. The sample shows around 60,000 clones, 60% to 85% of them seen only once. Isolating CD4+ T cells followed approximately nine days of culture. The germline V gene has CDR1 SGHNT and CDR2 YYREEE (reference sequence). Trimming took 4 bases from V and 4 from J, leaving 8 bases between them. The length of the CDR3 is 12 residues. The material was CD4+ T cells from PBMCs cultured without peptide, obtained before COVID-19 vaccination. The receptor's source is a human donor who received a COVID-19 vaccine. The chain employs TRBV5-4 and TRBJ1-1; D ambiguous. DNA for the CDR3: TGTGCCAGCAGCCTGGCGAGCACTGAAGCTTTCTTT. Residues: CASSLASTEAFF. Full variable domain (outside the CDR3, taken from reference TRBV5-4 and TRBJ1-1): ETGVTQSPTHLIKTRGQQVTLRCSSQSGHNTVSWYQQALGQGPQFIFQYYREEENGRGNFPPRFSGLQFPNYSSELNVNALELDDSALYLCASSLASTEAFFGQGTRLTVV.